In its sample, the clone carrying this T cell receptor (beta chain) was seen a few times. Antigen specificity is unknown. This sample is drawn from a study of shared clonotypes between healthy human individuals. Study-level findings and limits: Sequencing depth was expected to affect clonotype sharing among donors.

The CDR3 totals 13 residues. Sequenced by immunoSEQ multiplex PCR; TCRdb stores in-frame clones only, minus some. The sample lists about a million clones; over 75% were seen once. This chain joins TRBV12-1 and TRBJ2-7; TRBD1, the table's D call, was not compared with the DNA. TRBV12-1 is a pseudogene locus. The sequenced sample was memory CD4+ T cells sorted from blood. Documented subset: CD45RA-negative fraction. The TCR comes from a man between 18 and 29 years old in good health. The CDR3 DNA reads as TGTGCCAGCAGCATCCACACCTCCTACGAGCAGTACTTC. This sequence encodes CASSIHTSYEQYF.